These T cell receptor beta chains were read from a single sample in a study of blood T cell repertoires in COVID-19. Data came from immunoSEQ multiplex PCR; TCRdb stores just in-frame clones and leaves some out. The data contain about 250,000 clones, roughly 91% of them singletons. Sequencing was done on a sample of PBMCs or T cells enriched from blood (not recorded which). The receptors come from a woman in her 30s with acute COVID-19. Each CDR3 is given with its conserved first and last residue. The order of the fields is V gene, clone size, D gene, J gene, CDR3 length, CDR3 DNA, CDR3 protein. A D gene is named only where the DNA matches it firmly. Where a row states a size, it is once, few, many or the class of an expanded clone; other rows omit it.

TRBV27	NA	NA	TRBJ1-3	14	TGTGCCAGCAGTTTTCGAGGCTCTGGAAACACCATATATTTT	CASSFRGSGNTIYF
TRBV12-5	NA	TRBD1	TRBJ1-1	14	TGTGCTAGTGGTTTGGGGACAGGGGTTACTGAAGCTTTCTTT	CASGLGTGVTEAFF
TRBV11-3	NA	TRBD2	TRBJ2-5	13	TGTGCCAGCAGCTTAGAGGGGGGGGAGACCCAGTACTTC	CASSLEGGETQYF
TRBV5-1	NA	NA	TRBJ2-7	15	TGCGCCAGCAGCCCGGGACTCTTGAGCTCCTACGAGCAGTACTTC	CASSPGLLSSYEQYF
TRBV6-1	NA	TRBD1	TRBJ1-1	17	TGTGCCAGCAGTGAAGACGGGACAGGGTGGTCTTCATTTGAAGCTTTCTTT	CASSEDGTGWSSFEAFF
TRBV5-5	NA	NA	TRBJ2-7	12	TGTGCCAGCAGCTTGGGCCTAGCCGGGCAGTACTTC	CASSLGLAGQYF
TRBV11-2	NA	TRBD1	TRBJ2-1	14	TGTGCCAGCAGCTCTAGACAGGGTTCGGATGAGCAGTTCTTC	CASSSRQGSDEQFF
TRBV10-1	NA	NA	TRBJ2-3	15	TGCGCCAGCAAGATCCTGTCCCGGGGTACAGATACGCAGTATTTT	CASKILSRGTDTQYF
TRBV4-1	NA	TRBD1	TRBJ2-7	15	TGCGCCAGCAGCCAAGTCGACAGGGAAAGCCACGAGCAGTACTTC	CASSQVDRESHEQYF
TRBV5-1	NA	NA	TRBJ1-3	15	TGCGCCAGCAGCACCGGACAGTCCCTTGGGAACACCATATATTTT	CASSTGQSLGNTIYF
TRBV4-1	NA	NA	TRBJ1-5	15	TGCGCCAGCAGCCAAGGGGAGGGCCGTAGTCAGCCCCAGCATTTT	CASSQGEGRSQPQHF
TRBV24-1	once	NA	TRBJ1-2	13	TGTGCCACCAGTGACGCAGATGCATATGGCTACACCTTC	CATSDADAYGYTF
TRBV9	NA	TRBD2	TRBJ2-1	16	TGTGCCAGCAGCGTAGGGGTTAGCGGGATCTACAATGAGCAGTTCTTC	CASSVGVSGIYNEQFF
TRBV7-9	NA	NA	TRBJ1-1	15	TGTGCCAGCAGCTTACCCCGGACAGTGAACACTGAAGCTTTCTTT	CASSLPRTVNTEAFF
TRBV30	few	TRBD1	TRBJ2-7	15	TGTGCCTGGAACCCGGGACAGGGGCCCACCTACGAGCAGTACTTC	CAWNPGQGPTYEQYF
TRBV5-1	NA	TRBD1	TRBJ1-1	15	TGCGCCAGCAGACCAACAGGGGGACCGAACACTGAAGCTTTCTTT	CASRPTGGPNTEAFF
TRBV28	NA	TRBD1	TRBJ2-7	16	TGTGCCAGCAGTGGGCGGGGACAGGCGCCTCTCTACGAGCAGTACTTC	CASSGRGQAPLYEQYF
TRBV5-4	NA	NA	TRBJ1-3	14	TGTGCCAGCGCAATACAGGGCGCTGGAAACACCATATATTTT	CASAIQGAGNTIYF
TRBV7-9	NA	NA	TRBJ1-1	13	TGTGCCAGCAGCTTAACGCGTTCGGACTGGGCTTTCTTT	CASSLTRSDWAFF
TRBV5-4	once	NA	TRBJ2-3	14	TGTGCCAGCAGACCTGGCGGGGGCACAGATACGCAGTATTTT	CASRPGGGTDTQYF
TRBV4-1	NA	TRBD1	TRBJ2-1	17	TGCGCCAGCAGCCGAAGGGAAACAGGGGGTGTTTACAATGAGCAGTTCTTC	CASSRRETGGVYNEQFF
TRBV7-2	NA	TRBD2	TRBJ2-7	15	TGTGCCAGCAGCTTAGCGTGGACTAGCGGCTACGAGCAGTACTTC	CASSLAWTSGYEQYF
TRBV10-2	NA	TRBD1	TRBJ1-2	16	TGCGCCAGCAGTGAGGTCTGGGGACAGGGGAACTATGGCTACACCTTC	CASSEVWGQGNYGYTF
TRBV9	once	TRBD2	TRBJ2-2	16	TGTGCCAGCAGCCCTCGACTAGCGGGGAACACCGGGGAGCTGTTTTTT	CASSPRLAGNTGELFF
TRBV7-6	NA	NA	TRBJ1-5	16	TGTGCCAGCAGCCCAGAAGGACTGGGCTCAAATCAGCCCCAGCATTTT	CASSPEGLGSNQPQHF
TRBV15	once	TRBD1	TRBJ2-7	12	TGTGCCACCAGCAGAGATGGTCAGGGGGAGTACTTC	CATSRDGQGEYF
TRBV15	NA	NA	TRBJ2-1	14	TGTGCCACCAGGCCTACGAGCTCCTACAATGAGCAGTTCTTC	CATRPTSSYNEQFF
TRBV9	NA	NA	TRBJ1-2	15	TGTGCCAGCAGCATCCGACAGGCCCAGTATGGTGGCTACACCTTC	CASSIRQAQYGGYTF
TRBV7-9	NA	NA	TRBJ1-1	13	TGTGCCAGCAGCTTGACAGACCTCACTGAAGCTTTCTTT	CASSLTDLTEAFF
TRBV18	NA	NA	TRBJ1-1	17	TGTGCCAGCTCACCTCCGACCACCTGGGACGGGAGCACTGAAGCTTTCTTT	CASSPPTTWDGSTEAFF
TRBV30	NA	NA	TRBJ1-2	13	TGTGCCTGGAGTGTGATGGCAGGGCCTGGCTACACCTTC	CAWSVMAGPGYTF
TRBV24-1	NA	TRBD1	TRBJ1-4	13	TGTGCCACCAGTTCAGGGGGTAATGAAAAACTGTTTTTT	CATSSGGNEKLFF
TRBV28	NA	TRBD1	TRBJ2-7	16	TGTGCCAGCAGCCAACCCCCGGGGACAGGGCGCCACGAGCAGTACTTC	CASSQPPGTGRHEQYF
TRBV19	NA	TRBD1	TRBJ1-2	15	TGTGCCAGTAGTCGTCCCGGGACAGGGGGCTATGGCTACACCTTC	CASSRPGTGGYGYTF
TRBV7-9	NA	NA	TRBJ1-6	14	TGTGCCAGCAATGATGCAGGGTTTAAATCACCCCTCCACTTT	CASNDAGFKSPLHF